Here is one T cell receptor (beta chain) with its context. The antigen remains undetermined. All of the isolated RNA was reverse transcribed, so expressed TCRB transcripts were sequenced. Libraries were prepared by immunoSEQ multiplex PCR; TCRdb keeps only in-frame clonotypes and omits some of them. The table includes about 260,000 clones, around 68% detected once. This entry belongs to a study of beta chain features in type 1 diabetes. Study-level background: Summed over all samples, the examined sorted cells came to under 110,000,000. Points from the study as a whole: More deletions and fewer insertions at VDJ junctions were found in patients with type 1 diabetes.

Per the germline V gene, CDR1 is MDHEN and CDR2 is SYDVKM. Between the trimmed V and J ends, which lost 5 bases and 4 bases, there was a span of 11 bases. The CDR3 has 13 residues. The sequencing sample was made of naive CD4+ T cells from blood. The receptor was isolated from a man aged 30 to 45 in good health. This chain joins TRBV28 and TRBJ1-1, with TRBD1 as a possible D gene (6 bases). The CDR3 reads CASSPRQVTEAFF. DNA of the CDR3: TGTGCCAGCAGTCCGAGACAGGTCACTGAAGCTTTCTTT.